Below, 27 T cell receptor beta chains from the same sample are listed, as sequenced in a study of T-cell reconstitution after alpha-beta-depleted transplantation in children. Unique molecular identifiers were built into the TCRbeta library. TCRdb reprocessed the PCR reads with MiXCR, giving one entry per CDR3 protein. The repertoire includes a few hundred thousand distinct CDR3 sequences, approximately 24% of them detected once, and 4% to 5.5% sits in the top ten. Sequenced material: PBMCs, mostly from graft donor cells, taken 360 days after TCRalphabeta/CD19-depleted stem cell transplant. The receptors stem from a female patient between 2 and 15 years old who had a stem cell transplant for congenital amegakaryocytic thrombocytopenia, so the T cells may come from the graft donor.

Comment on this clonotype: At one boundary the junction diverges from the germline segment, which might be a read error. J is TRBJ2-1 and V is TRBV3-1; D not resolved. This CDR3 has 14 residues. Germline CDR1 reads LGHDT; CDR2 reads YNNKEL (reference sequence). This CDR3 is CASSQVIWVNEQFF. The CDR3, as DNA: TGTGCCAGCAGTCAAGTTATATGGGTCAATGAGCAGTTCTTC.

In this sample, this clonotype turned up a few times. This sequence joins TRBV12-3 or TRBV12-4 and TRBJ1-5; D is ambiguous. The V end was cut by 6 bases, the J end by 1 base, with 10 bases between. The CDR3 length is 14 residues. The DNA of the CDR3 is TGTGCCAGCAGGTTTAGTACGAGCAATCAGCCCCAGCATTTT. Protein sequence: CASRFSTSNQPQHF.

The chain carries TRBV20-1 and TRBJ2-1; 14 bases match TRBD2. Unmatched junction bases numbered 4, after V lost 6 bases and J lost 3 bases. Per the germline V gene, CDR1 is DFQATT and CDR2 is SNEGSKA (reference sequence). This CDR3 contains 15 residues. The CDR3 protein is CSARLAGGGYNEQFF. For the CDR3, the DNA is TGCAGTGCCAGACTAGCGGGAGGGGGCTACAATGAGCAGTTCTTC.

This clonotype was seen a few times. The chain combines TRBV29-1 with TRBJ2-1, with D uncertain. In germline, CDR1 is SQVTM, CDR2 ANQGSEA. V was shortened by 5 bases and J by 4 bases, with 15 bases between the two germline ends. The CDR3 runs 14 residues. CDR3 sequence: CSVKGLGVYNEQFF. The CDR3 region has the DNA TGCAGCGTTAAAGGGCTTGGGGTATACAATGAGCAGTTCTTC.

The chain combines TRBV20-1 with TRBJ2-3, with TRBD1 as a possible D gene (6 bases). This CDR3 contains 13 residues. V lost 4 bases and J 2 bases, leaving 10 bases between the germline ends. Germline CDR1 DFQATT, CDR2 SNEGSKA (reference sequence). DNA for the CDR3: TGCAGTGCTATAGGGACACTCACAGATACGCAGTATTTT. This sequence encodes CSAIGTLTDTQYF.

The genes are TRBV5-5 and TRBJ2-1, with 8 bases that match TRBD2. J lost 6 bases, V lost 4 bases, and 6 bases had no gene match. Germline loops: CDR1 SGHKS, CDR2 YYEKEE (reference sequence). The CDR3 contains 14 residues. CDR3 sequence (DNA): TGTGCCAGCAGCGACGAAGGACTAGCCAATGAGCAGTTCTTC. Amino acid sequence: CASSDEGLANEQFF.

This clonotype has at least ten counts. The chain joins TRBV2 to TRBJ2-1, with no clear D. The CDR3 is made up of 13 amino acids. Trimming cost V 7 bases and J 4 bases, with 11 bases left between them. Germline-derived CDR1 and CDR2 are SNHLY and FYNNEI. In nucleotides, the CDR3 is TGTGCCAGCAACCAGGTACAATACAATGAGCAGTTCTTC. Amino acid sequence: CASNQVQYNEQFF.

The rearrangement uses TRBV4-3 and TRBJ2-7; D ambiguous. This CDR3 spans 16 amino acids. V was clipped by 3 bases and J by 2 bases, with 17 bases between them. Germline CDR1 reads LGHNA; CDR2 reads YSLEER. The CDR3 DNA sequence: TGCGCCAGCAGCCAGGAGATGATGAAGGCGCCCTACGAGCAGTACTTC. It yields the protein CASSQEMMKAPYEQYF.

The CDR3 reads CASSSGIVLLAGYEQYF. The CDR3 bases are TGTGCCAGCAGTAGCGGGATAGTTTTGTTGGCTGGCTACGAGCAGTACTTC. The chain joins TRBV2 to TRBJ2-7; 7 nucleotides align to TRBD2. The J segment lost 3 bases and the V segment lost 5 bases, leaving 16 bases of the junction unmatched. The germline gives CDR1 SNHLY, CDR2 FYNNEI. The CDR3 has 17 residues.

In its sample, this clonotype was seen a few times. The chain uses TRBV12-3 or TRBV12-4 and TRBJ2-1, with 11 bases matching TRBD2. This CDR3 is 16 amino acids long. After removal of 6 bases from V and 3 bases from J, the junction contained 7 bases not matched to a gene. The CDR3 DNA follows: TGTGCCAGCAGGAAACTAGCGGGAGAGGACTACAATGAGCAGTTCTTC. This translates into CASRKLAGEDYNEQFF.

Comment on this clonotype: At one of its ends the junction is not consistent with the germline gene, which may arise from a read error. The chain recombines TRBV12-3 or TRBV12-4 with TRBJ1-1, with unresolved D. The CDR3 runs to 13 residues. CDR3 region: CVSSPDGNTEAFF. CDR3 coding DNA: TGTGTCAGCAGTCCCGACGGGAACACTGAAGCTTTCTTT.

This clonotype was counted between two and nine times. This chain links TRBV28 with TRBJ2-7; TRBD2 agrees at 7 bases. The CDR3 is 16 residues long. Trimming took 3 bases from V and 2 from J; bases not matched to a gene: 10. CDR1 is MDHEN and CDR2 is SYDVKM in the germline V gene. The CDR3 reads CASSLSTLASPYEQYF. DNA of the CDR3: TGTGCCAGCAGTTTGTCCACACTAGCGTCACCCTACGAGCAGTACTTC.

The V and J genes are TRBV4-1 and TRBJ2-2, with TRBD2 identical over 7 bases. V shed 8 bases and J 1 base; nucleotides not matched to a gene: 7. From germline, CDR1 is MGHRA and CDR2 YSYEKL. CDR3 size: 15 residues. The DNA for the CDR3 is TGCGCCAGCGAACGGGGAGGGATGAACACCGGGGAGCTGTTTTTT. Its translation: CASERGGMNTGELFF.

This clonotype has just a few counts. The V and J genes are TRBV20-1 and TRBJ2-5; D call uncertain. Germline values: CDR1 DFQATT, CDR2 SNEGSKA (reference sequence). The V end was cut by 3 bases, the J end by 5 bases, with 7 bases between. The CDR3 runs to 11 residues. The CDR3 is CSARPRETQYF. CDR3 DNA: TGCAGTGCTAGGCCCCGGGAGACCCAGTACTTC.

This clonotype was observed a single time. The rearrangement uses TRBV20-1 and TRBJ2-7; 13 bases agree with TRBD2. The CDR3 is made up of 13 amino acids. The germline V gene has CDR1 DFQATT and CDR2 SNEGSKA (reference sequence). Trimming took 6 bases from V and 5 from J; bases not matched to a gene: 4. CDR3 protein: CSAEGLAGDEQYF. The DNA of the CDR3 is TGCAGTGCGGAAGGACTAGCGGGAGACGAGCAGTACTTC.

This clonotype was picked up a small number of times. CDR3 protein: CASSLRFLGNQPQHF. The CDR3 DNA follows: TGTGCCAGCAGTCTTCGATTCCTCGGCAATCAGCCCCAGCATTTT. V usage is TRBV28 and J usage is TRBJ1-5; D is unclear. CDR1 and CDR2 (germline): MDHEN, SYDVKM. Between the trimmed V and J ends, which lost 5 bases and 2 bases, there was a span of 13 bases. The CDR3 runs to 15 residues.

The rearrangement uses TRBV4-3 and TRBJ2-1; D possibly matches TRBD1 or TRBD2 (5 bases each). This CDR3 is built from 14 residues. V was pared by 4 bases and J by 3 bases, with 10 bases between. Per the germline V gene, CDR1 is LGHNA and CDR2 is YSLEER. The CDR3 is CASSRGRSYNEQFF. The CDR3 coding sequence is TGCGCCAGCAGCCGGGGACGTAGCTACAATGAGCAGTTCTTC.

The genes are TRBV20-1 and TRBJ2-1; no clear D gene. Trimming left V 3 bases short and J 10 bases short, with 13 bases between. The germline gives CDR1 DFQATT, CDR2 SNEGSKA (reference sequence). The CDR3 runs 12 residues. The CDR3 loop reads CSASKSAREQFF. The CDR3 DNA follows: TGCAGTGCTAGTAAGTCGGCGCGCGAGCAGTTCTTC.

This clonotype has more than one count but fewer than ten. The chain uses TRBV5-1 and TRBJ2-1; 11 positions agree with TRBD2. This CDR3 has 15 amino acids. From germline, CDR1 is SGHRS and CDR2 YFSETQ. The V and J ends lost 4 bases and 9 bases, in that order; junction bases with no gene match: 9. CDR3 nucleotide sequence: TGCGCCAGCAGCCCCGTAGCGGGGGGGCCAGGTGAGCAGTTCTTC. Its translation is CASSPVAGGPGEQFF. The full variable domain, completed using reference TRBV5-1 and TRBJ2-1, is KAGVTQTPRYLIKTRGQQVTLSCSPISGHRSVSWYQQTPGQGLQFLFEYFSETQRNKGNFPGRFSGRQFSNSRSEMNVSTLELGDSALYLCASSPVAGGPGEQFFGPGTRLTVL.

This chain links TRBV21-1 with TRBJ2-7; no DNA check was done on the table's D call, TRBD1. TRBV21-1 is a pseudogene locus. The CDR3 is 16 residues long. In DNA, the CDR3 is TGTGCCAGCTACCAAAAGGGGCGGATTGCCTCCTGCGAGCAGTACTTC. It translates to CASYQKGRIASCEQYF.

This clonotype was counted only a few times. The gene calls are TRBV28 and TRBJ2-7; D could derive from TRBD1 or TRBD2 (11 bases each). This CDR3 region has 21 residues. CDR1 is MDHEN, CDR2 SYDVKM, per germline. V was pared by 2 bases and J by 7 bases, with 36 bases between. The CDR3 bases are TGTGCCAGCAGTTTACGGACAGGGGGCGCTGGGACTAGCGGACCAGTATTAGAGCAGTACTTC. Translated, it gives CASSLRTGGAGTSGPVLEQYF.

The V call is TRBV10-3, the J call TRBJ1-2; possible D gene TRBD1, 5 bases. V shed 8 bases and J shed 3 bases, with 10 bases lying between them. The germline V gene encodes CDR1 ENHRY and CDR2 SYGVKD. The CDR3 consists of 12 residues. This CDR3 reads CAIGDGYYGYTF. The CDR3 coding sequence is TGTGCCATCGGGGACGGCTACTATGGCTACACCTTC.

This clonotype was seen a handful of times. The chain recombines TRBV5-6 with TRBJ1-2; D ambiguous. The CDR3 contains 13 residues. The V end lost 4 bases, the J end lost 5 bases, and 12 bases lay between the germline ends. CDR1 SGHDT and CDR2 YYEEEE come from the germline V gene. CDR3 loop: CASSLDYLYGYTF. CDR3 bases: TGTGCCAGCAGCCTGGATTATCTATATGGCTACACCTTC.

The chain uses TRBV6-1 and TRBJ2-3; D gene unclear. This CDR3 region has 13 residues. The germline V and J ends were trimmed by 8 bases and 1 base, with 10 bases remaining between them. Germline V gene sequence: CDR1 MNHNS, CDR2 SASEGT. The CDR3 nucleotides read TGTGCCAGCCTGGGGTACGGCACAGATACGCAGTATTTT. It encodes CASLGYGTDTQYF.

This clonotype was recorded many times. The chain joins TRBV4-3 to TRBJ2-2; maybe TRBD1 (5 bases). V lost 1 base, J lost 6 bases, and 9 bases lay in between. The CDR3 runs 14 residues. Looked up from germline, CDR1 is LGHNA and CDR2 is YSLEER. This CDR3 is CASSQVSTAGELFF. Here the CDR3 DNA reads TGCGCCAGCAGCCAAGTATCGACAGCCGGGGAGCTGTTTTTT.

The table lists this clonotype with many counts. This chain connects TRBV12-3 or TRBV12-4 to TRBJ1-3; D is uncertain. The V and J ends lost 7 bases and 0 bases respectively, with 10 bases between them. This CDR3 comprises 14 residues. The CDR3 coding sequence is TGTGCCAGCACCTTGCTACCCTCTGGAAACACCATATATTTT. Its protein product is CASTLLPSGNTIYF.

V gene TRBV4-1 combines with J gene TRBJ2-5; 10 nucleotides match TRBD2. With 1 base clipped from V and 2 bases from J, the junction kept 7 bases outside the gene matches. Per the germline V gene, CDR1 is MGHRA and CDR2 is YSYEKL. The CDR3 sequence is 17 residues long. The CDR3 loop is CASSQVQAGGPQETQYF. The CDR3 region has the DNA TGCGCCAGCAGCCAAGTACAAGCGGGGGGGCCTCAAGAGACCCAGTACTTC.